Following are 5 T cell receptor beta chains from one sample sequenced in a study of blood T cells in healthy people across ages (dated by TCRdb to the mid-2010s). The library came from 5' RACE. Instrument used: Illumina HiSeq 2500. A second PCR of about 7 to 12 cycles was performed with a sample-barcoded 5' primer and a J-beta primer mix. In TCRdb, the public reads were trimmed at Q25 with fastp and aligned with MiXCR, with productive beta chains retained. Rows merge per CDR3 protein into single entries with the most common DNA and genes. The sample data list roughly 1,100,000 distinct CDR3 sequences, and approximately 25% of these were observed just once. The biggest ten clones account for around 0.75% of the sample. The data also belong to a second study, concerning T cells of mothers and their children.

The specimen was blood. The receptors stem from a girl aged 2-10 years in good health.

This clonotype has at least ten counts. The chain is built from TRBV27 and TRBJ2-1; D not resolved. The CDR3 runs 12 residues. The V and J ends lost 2 bases and 5 bases respectively, with 4 bases between them. Germline V CDR1 and CDR2: MNHEY, SMNVEV (reference sequence). CDR3: CASSLPDNEQFF. The CDR3 nucleotides read TGTGCCAGCAGTTTACCTGACAATGAGCAGTTCTTC.

The sample holds a few counts of this clonotype. This chain joins TRBV12-3 or TRBV12-4 and TRBJ2-5; no reliable D call. The J call may be in error: the DNA end matches TRBJ2-7 better. The CDR3 is 13 amino acids. CDR3 sequence (DNA): TGTGCCAGCAGTCTTGGGAACAACTACGAGCAGTACTTC. It encodes CASSLGNNYEQYF.

The chain links TRBV6-1 to TRBJ1-1; D is ambiguous. Trimming shortened V by 1 base and J by 7 bases, and 10 bases separated the two germline ends. This CDR3 comprises 13 residues. Germline loops: CDR1 MNHNS, CDR2 SASEGT. CDR3: CASSEVAYIEAFF. Written as DNA, the CDR3 is TGTGCCAGCAGTGAAGTGGCATATATTGAAGCTTTCTTT.

This clonotype was seen a few times. At one of its ends the junction is not consistent with the germline gene, which may arise from a read error. The rearrangement uses TRBV27 and TRBJ1-2; D remains ambiguous. The germline V gene encodes CDR1 MNHEY and CDR2 SMNVEV (reference sequence). The CDR3 spans 13 residues. CDR3 protein: CASSSPTNYGYTF. CDR3 bases: TGTGCCAGCAGTAGCCCAACTAATTATGGCTACACCTTC.

J is TRBJ2-1 and V is TRBV27, with TRBD1 matching 10 bases. The CDR3 sequence is 15 residues long. Per the germline V gene, CDR1 is MNHEY and CDR2 is SMNVEV (reference sequence). V trimming: 3 bases; J trimming: 3 bases; junction bases outside the gene matches: 2. CDR3 in DNA: TGTGCCAGCAGTTTGACAGGGGGCCACTACAATGAGCAGTTCTTC. Translating gives CASSLTGGHYNEQFF.